The clone carrying this T cell receptor beta chain was seen a handful of times. The antigen is undetermined. This CDR3 is also generated by other DNA sequences in the sample. Unsorted PBMC DNA was sequenced on ten immunoSEQ deep assay plates. Per the study methods: Filtering differed for immunoSEQ, which gave only junction sequences without quality scores. Libraries were prepared by immunoSEQ multiplex PCR; TCRdb keeps only in-frame clonotypes and omits some of them. V and J calls and clone size are as listed in that table; D and trimming were resolved from the DNA. This table holds about 470,000 clones, around 75% found once. Germline-derived CDR1 and CDR2 are DFQATT and SNEGSKA (reference sequence). Between the trimmed V and J ends, which lost 5 bases and 4 bases, there was a span of 6 bases. This CDR3 is built from 10 residues. The data belong to a study of shared clonotypes between healthy human individuals. Overall study: The study drew on a couple of women and three men aged 18 to 49 as donors.

Study-wide results and limits: Among donors, the sharing of clonotypes was expected to be influenced by sequencing depth.

Sequenced input: PBMCs. The rearrangement uses TRBV20-1 and TRBJ2-7; D unresolved. The TCR comes from a woman between 40 and 50 years old in good health. Some clones in this sample may be carry-over from other donors' samples. The CDR3 loop is CSAERYEQYF. CDR3 DNA sequence: TGCAGTGCTGAAAGATACGAGCAGTACTTC.